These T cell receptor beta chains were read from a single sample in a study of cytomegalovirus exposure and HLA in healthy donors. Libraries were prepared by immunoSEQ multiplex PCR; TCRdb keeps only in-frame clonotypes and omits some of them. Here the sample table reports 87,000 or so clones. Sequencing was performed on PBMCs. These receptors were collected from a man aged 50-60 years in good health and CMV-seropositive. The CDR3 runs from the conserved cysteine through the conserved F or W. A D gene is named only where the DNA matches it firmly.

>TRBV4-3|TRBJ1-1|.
TGCGCCAGCAGCCAAAGGACAGAATACACTGAAGCTTTCTTT
CASSQRTEYTEAFF
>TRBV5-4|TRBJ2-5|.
TGTGCCAGCAGCTCCGGCGGAGGGCCGGAGACCCAGTACTTC
CASSSGGGPETQYF
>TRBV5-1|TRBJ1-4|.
TGCGCCAGCAGCTTGAACTCCCGCGGTGAAAAACTGTTTTTT
CASSLNSRGEKLFF
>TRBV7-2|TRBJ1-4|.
TGTGCCAGCAGCTTAAACTCAGGGTACGAAAAACTGTTTTTT
CASSLNSGYEKLFF
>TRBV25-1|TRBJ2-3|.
TGTGCCAGCAGTGAAAAGAGCACGCAGTATTTT
CASSEKSTQYF
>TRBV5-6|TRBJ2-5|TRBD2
TGTGCCAGCAGCTTGGATCCGCGGGAGGGTCAAGAGACCCAGTACTTC
CASSLDPREGQETQYF
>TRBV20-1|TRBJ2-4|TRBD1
TGCAGTGCCGGCCCGACAGGGCCGCAGTACTTC
CSAGPTGPQYF
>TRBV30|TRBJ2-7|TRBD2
TGTGCCTGGGATGGGGGGGTCCTCTACGAGCAGTACTTC
CAWDGGVLYEQYF
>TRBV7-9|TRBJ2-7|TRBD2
TGTGCCAGCAGCTTAGGGACTAGCGGGAGCTACGAGCAGTACTTC
CASSLGTSGSYEQYF
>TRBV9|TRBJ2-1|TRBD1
TGTGCCAGCAGCGTATGGGGGACAGGGCCCAATGAGCAGTTCTTC
CASSVWGTGPNEQFF
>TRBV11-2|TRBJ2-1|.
TGTGCCAGCAATACCGGGACACCACAGGGTGAGCAGTTCTTC
CASNTGTPQGEQFF
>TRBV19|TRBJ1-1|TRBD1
TGTGCCAGTATTTACCAGGGGGCGAATACTGAAGCTTTCTTT
CASIYQGANTEAFF
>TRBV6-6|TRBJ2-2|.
TGTGCCAGCAGTATAAATCAGGGCCCGAACACCGGGGAGCTGTTTTTT
CASSINQGPNTGELFF
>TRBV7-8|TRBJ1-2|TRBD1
TGTGCCAGCAGCCCCCGGGACAGGGTTGACTATGGCTACACCTTC
CASSPRDRVDYGYTF
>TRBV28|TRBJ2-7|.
TGTGCCAGCAGTTTTACACTACGGTCGGGAGACTACGAGCAGTACTTC
CASSFTLRSGDYEQYF
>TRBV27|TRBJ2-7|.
TGTGCCAGCATGGCAAATAACTACGAGCAGTACTTC
CASMANNYEQYF
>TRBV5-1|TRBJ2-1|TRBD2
TGCGCCAGCAGCTTGGATGGTCTAGCGGGAGGTGAGCAGTTCTTC
CASSLDGLAGGEQFF
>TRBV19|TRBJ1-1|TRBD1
TGTGCCAGTAGTAGACAGGGGTACACTGAAGCTTTCTTT
CASSRQGYTEAFF
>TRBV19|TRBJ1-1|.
TGTGCCAGTAGTATGTTTCTCTCGAACACTGAAGCTTTCTTT
CASSMFLSNTEAFF
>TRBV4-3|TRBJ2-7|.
TGCGCCAGCAGCCAAGCCGGGACTGCATCCTACGAGCAGTACTTC
CASSQAGTASYEQYF
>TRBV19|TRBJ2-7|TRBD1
TGTGCCAGTAGATCGGGGACAGGGAACTACGAGCAGTACTTC
CASRSGTGNYEQYF
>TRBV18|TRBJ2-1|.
TGTGCCAGCTCACCACTAGGAGGGACCCGCATCAATGAGCAGTTCTTC
CASSPLGGTRINEQFF
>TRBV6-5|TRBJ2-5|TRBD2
TGTGCCAGCAAAGCGGGAGGGCGCGGGGAGACCCAGTACTTC
CASKAGGRGETQYF
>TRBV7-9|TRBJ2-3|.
TGTGCCAGCACCCCCCAAGGCGCGGGCCTCACAGATACGCAGTATTTT
CASTPQGAGLTDTQYF
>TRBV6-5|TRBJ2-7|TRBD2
TGTGCCAGCAGTTACGCCTCCAGCGGGAGTCCCTACGAGCAGTACTTC
CASSYASSGSPYEQYF
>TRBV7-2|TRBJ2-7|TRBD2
TGTGCCAGCAGCCCTTTAGCGGGAGGGTCCTACGAGCAGTACTTC
CASSPLAGGSYEQYF
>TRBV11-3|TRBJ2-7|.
TGTGCCAGCAGCTTAACAGGCGGAACCTACGAGCAGTACTTC
CASSLTGGTYEQYF
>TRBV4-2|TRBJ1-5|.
TGTGCCAGCAGCCAAGTGCACAGGGACGATCAGCCCCAGCATTTT
CASSQVHRDDQPQHF
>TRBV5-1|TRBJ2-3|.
TGCGCCAGCAGCTTGAGTAGCGGCACTTCTAGCACAGATACGCAGTATTTT
CASSLSSGTSSTDTQYF
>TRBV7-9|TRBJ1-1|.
TGTGCCAGCAGCTTGCAGGAGAACACTGAAGCTTTCTTT
CASSLQENTEAFF
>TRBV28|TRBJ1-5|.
TGTGCCAGCACTACAGGGACGCACGGCCAGCCCCAGCATTTT
CASTTGTHGQPQHF
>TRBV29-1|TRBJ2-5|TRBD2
TGCAGCGTTGCGGGAGGGCAGGGGGAGACCCAGTACTTC
CSVAGGQGETQYF
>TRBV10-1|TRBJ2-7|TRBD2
TGCGCCAGCAATATAGCGGGAGTGCTATCCTACGAGCAGTACTTC
CASNIAGVLSYEQYF
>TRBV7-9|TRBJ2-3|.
TGTGCCAGCGAACCTACCCTCCGGACAGGCACAGATACGCAGTATTTT
CASEPTLRTGTDTQYF
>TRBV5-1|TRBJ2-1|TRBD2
TGCGCCAGCCAAGCGGGAGGATATGACAATGAGCAGTTCTTC
CASQAGGYDNEQFF
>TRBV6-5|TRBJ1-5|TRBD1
TGTGCCAGCAGGCTTGACAGGGCTAGCAATCAGCCCCAGCATTTT
CASRLDRASNQPQHF
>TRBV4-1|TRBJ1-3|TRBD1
TGCGCCAGCAGCCGACTCGGGACAGCTGGAAACACCATATATTTT
CASSRLGTAGNTIYF
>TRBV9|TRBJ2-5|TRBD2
TGTGCCAGCAGCGTCGGGACTAGCGGGTACCAAGAGACCCAGTACTTC
CASSVGTSGYQETQYF
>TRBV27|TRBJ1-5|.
TGTGCCAGCAGTTCGGGGGTTGCGGGCAATCAGCCCCAGCATTTT
CASSSGVAGNQPQHF
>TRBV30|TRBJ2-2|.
TGTGCCTCACAAACTCGGGACGGGGAGCTGTTTTTT
CASQTRDGELFF
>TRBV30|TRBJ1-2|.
TGTGCCTGGAGTCCCCTCCAGGGAAGGAGTGGCTACACCTTC
CAWSPLQGRSGYTF
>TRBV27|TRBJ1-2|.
TGTGCCAGCAGTTTATCAGGGCAGGGCGATGGCTACACCTTC
CASSLSGQGDGYTF
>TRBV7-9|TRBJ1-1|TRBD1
TGTGCCAGCAGCTTAGGACAGGGGGGTGAAGCTTTCTTT
CASSLGQGGEAFF
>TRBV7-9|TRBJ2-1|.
TGTGCCAGCAGCTTACGGCGGGATCCCGTCAATGAGCAGTTCTTC
CASSLRRDPVNEQFF
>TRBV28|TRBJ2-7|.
TGTGCCAGCAGTTCCTACGGGGGGCACGAGCAGTACTTC
CASSSYGGHEQYF
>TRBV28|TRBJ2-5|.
TGTGCCAGCACCTTCTCCAGCGCGGAGACCCAGTACTTC
CASTFSSAETQYF
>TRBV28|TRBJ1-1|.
TGTGCCAGCCGGTCAGGGTGGTCTGAAGCTTTCTTT
CASRSGWSEAFF
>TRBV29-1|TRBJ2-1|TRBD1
TGCAGCGCTCGGGGACAGGGGGCCTACAATGAGCAGTTCTTC
CSARGQGAYNEQFF
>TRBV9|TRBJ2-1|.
TGTGCCAGCAGCGCCTCAGGTCGCTCCTACAATGAGCAGTTCTTC
CASSASGRSYNEQFF
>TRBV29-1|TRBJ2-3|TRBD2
TGCAGCGTTGGTGGCGGGAGGGCCGGGGATACGCAGTATTTT
CSVGGGRAGDTQYF
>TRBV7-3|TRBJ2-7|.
TGTGCCAGCAGCCCCAGTGGGACACAAGTCTACGAGCAGTACTTC
CASSPSGTQVYEQYF
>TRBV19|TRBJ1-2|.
TGTGCCACCGAGGACATCTATGGCTACACCTTC
CATEDIYGYTF
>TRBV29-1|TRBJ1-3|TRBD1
TGCAGCGGGGACACAGGGGACGGAAACACCATATATTTT
CSGDTGDGNTIYF
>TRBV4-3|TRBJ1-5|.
TGCGCCAGCAGCCAAGAATCTTTCGGGTACGGCAATCAGCCCCAGCATTTT
CASSQESFGYGNQPQHF
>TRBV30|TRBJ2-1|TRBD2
TGTGCCTGGAGTGCGATAGCGGGAGGCTATGAGCAGTTCTTC
CAWSAIAGGYEQFF
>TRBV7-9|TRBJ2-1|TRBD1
TGTGCCAGCAGCCCGGGTGGACAGGTTGAGCAGTTCTTC
CASSPGGQVEQFF
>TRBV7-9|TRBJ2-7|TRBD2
TGTGCCAGCAGTCCTCCGGGACTAGCGGGGTCCGAGCAGTACTTC
CASSPPGLAGSEQYF
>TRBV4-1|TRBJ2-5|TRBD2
TGCGCCAGCAGGACGGCCAGGCTAGCGGGAAACCAAGAGACCCAGTACTTC
CASRTARLAGNQETQYF